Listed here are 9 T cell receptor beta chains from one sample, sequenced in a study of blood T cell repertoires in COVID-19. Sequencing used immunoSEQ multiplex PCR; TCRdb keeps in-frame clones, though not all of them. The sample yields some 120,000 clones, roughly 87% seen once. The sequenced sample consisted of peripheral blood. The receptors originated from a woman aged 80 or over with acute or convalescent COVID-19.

CDR3 bases: TGTGCCACCAGCAGAGGGTTTCCAGCAGATACGCAGTATTTT. Protein product: CATSRGFPADTQYF. The chain couples TRBV15 to TRBJ2-3; D gene unclear. Germline V gene lookup returns CDR1 LNHNV and CDR2 YYDKDF (reference sequence). Trimming removed 1 base from V and 4 bases from J, with 9 bases in between. The CDR3 has 14 residues.

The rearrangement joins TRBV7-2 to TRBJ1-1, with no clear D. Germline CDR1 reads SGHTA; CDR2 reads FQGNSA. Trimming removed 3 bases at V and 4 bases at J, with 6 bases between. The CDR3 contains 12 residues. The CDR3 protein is CASSLGTTEAFF. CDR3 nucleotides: TGTGCCAGCAGCTTGGGCACCACTGAAGCTTTCTTT.

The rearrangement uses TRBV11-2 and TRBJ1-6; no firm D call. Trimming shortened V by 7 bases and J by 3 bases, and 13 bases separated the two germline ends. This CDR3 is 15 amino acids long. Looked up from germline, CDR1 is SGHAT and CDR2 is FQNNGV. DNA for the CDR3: TGTGCCAGCACCCACAAACAGAACTATAATTCACCCCTCCACTTT. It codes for CASTHKQNYNSPLHF.

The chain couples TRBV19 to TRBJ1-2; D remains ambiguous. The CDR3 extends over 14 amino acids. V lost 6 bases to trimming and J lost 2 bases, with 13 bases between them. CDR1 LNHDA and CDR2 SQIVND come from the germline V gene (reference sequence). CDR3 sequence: CASSLGGGNYGYTF. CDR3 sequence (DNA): TGTGCCAGTAGCCTAGGTGGCGGAAACTATGGCTACACCTTC.

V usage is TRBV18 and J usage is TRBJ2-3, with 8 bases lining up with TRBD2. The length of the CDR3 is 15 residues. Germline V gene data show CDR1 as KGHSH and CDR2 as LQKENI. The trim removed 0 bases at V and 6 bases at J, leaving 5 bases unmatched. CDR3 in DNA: TGTGCCAGCTCACCACCTTCTACGGGAGGGGATACGCAGTATTTT. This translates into CASSPPSTGGDTQYF.

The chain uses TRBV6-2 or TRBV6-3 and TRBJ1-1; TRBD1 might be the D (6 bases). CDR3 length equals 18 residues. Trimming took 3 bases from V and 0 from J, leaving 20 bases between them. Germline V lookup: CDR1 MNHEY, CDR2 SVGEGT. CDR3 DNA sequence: TGTGCCAGCAGTTATACCTTCATCAAGGGGGTGGTGAACACTGAAGCTTTCTTT. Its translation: CASSYTFIKGVVNTEAFF.

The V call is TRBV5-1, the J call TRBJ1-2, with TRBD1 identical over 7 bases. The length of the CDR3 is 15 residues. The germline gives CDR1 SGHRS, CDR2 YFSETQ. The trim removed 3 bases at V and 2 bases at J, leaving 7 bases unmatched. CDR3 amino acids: CASSSTGLKNYGYTF. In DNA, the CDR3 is TGCGCCAGCAGCTCGACAGGGCTTAAGAACTATGGCTACACCTTC.

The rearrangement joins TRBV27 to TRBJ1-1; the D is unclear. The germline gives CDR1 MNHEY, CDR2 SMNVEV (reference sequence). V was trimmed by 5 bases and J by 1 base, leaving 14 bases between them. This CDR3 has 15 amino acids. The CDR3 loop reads CASSPGRGWNTEAFF. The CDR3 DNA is TGTGCCAGCAGTCCTGGACGGGGTTGGAACACTGAAGCTTTCTTT.

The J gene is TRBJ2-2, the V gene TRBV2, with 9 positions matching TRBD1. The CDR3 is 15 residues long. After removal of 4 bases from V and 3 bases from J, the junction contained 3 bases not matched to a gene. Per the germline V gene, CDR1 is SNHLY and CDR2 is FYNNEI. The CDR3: CASSVQGAHTGELFF. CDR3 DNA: TGTGCCAGCAGTGTACAGGGGGCTCACACCGGGGAGCTGTTTTTT. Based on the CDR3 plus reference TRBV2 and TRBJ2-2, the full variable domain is EPEVTQTPSHQVTQMGQEVILRCVPISNHLYFYWYRQILGQKVEFLVSFYNNEISEKSEIFDDQFSVERPDGSNFTLKIRSTKLEDSAMYFCASSVQGAHTGELFFGEGSRLTVL.